This TCR beta chain is from a study of blood T cell repertoires in COVID-19. Two negative PCRs, clearance, or symptom resolution were required of recovered Cohort 3 donors. Repertoires were generated with immunoSEQ multiplex PCR, while TCRdb's copy carries only in-frame clones and drops some. The sample gives approximately 170,000 clones, 88% of which show up once; 9% to 10% is in the top ten. The CDR3 runs to 17 residues. Germline values: CDR1 LNHDA, CDR2 SQIVND (reference sequence). Trimming took 3 bases from V and 1 from J; bases not matched to a gene: 5. The source of this sequence is a woman aged 18 to 35 who had recovered from COVID-19. The specimen was PBMCs or T cells enriched from blood (not recorded which). The chain couples TRBV19 to TRBJ1-6; 8 bases line up with TRBD1. CDR3 nucleotides: TGTGCCAGTAGTATGGGACAGGTTAGGTCCTATAATTCACCCCTCCACTTT. It translates to CASSMGQVRSYNSPLHF.